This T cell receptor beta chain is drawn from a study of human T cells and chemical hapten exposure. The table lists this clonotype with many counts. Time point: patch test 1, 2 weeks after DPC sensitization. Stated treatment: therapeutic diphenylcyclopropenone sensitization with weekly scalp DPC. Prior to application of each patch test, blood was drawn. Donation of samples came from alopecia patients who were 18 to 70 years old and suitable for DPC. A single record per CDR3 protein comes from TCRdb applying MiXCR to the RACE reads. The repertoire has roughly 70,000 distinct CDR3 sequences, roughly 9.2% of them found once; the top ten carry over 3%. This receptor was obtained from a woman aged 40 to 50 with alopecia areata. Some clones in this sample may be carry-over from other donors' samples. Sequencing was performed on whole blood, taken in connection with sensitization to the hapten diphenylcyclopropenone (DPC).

The CDR3 is CSGYGPGLGTDTQYF. The CDR3 DNA is TGCAGTGGTTACGGGCCGGGACTAGGTACAGATACGCAGTATTTT. The chain combines TRBV20-1 with TRBJ2-3, with 8 bases identical to TRBD2. Germline V gene sequence: CDR1 DFQATT, CDR2 SNEGSKA (reference sequence). CDR3 size: 15 residues. J lost 3 bases, V lost 7 bases, and 12 bases had no gene match.